This T cell receptor (beta chain) was retrieved from a study of blood T cell repertoires in COVID-19. On the study more broadly: PBMCs, B-cell-depleted T cells, or T cells were the source of the cDNA or gDNA that made up the material.

Original methodology: The assay estimated nucleated cells by amplifying reference gene primers. Sequenced by immunoSEQ multiplex PCR; TCRdb stores in-frame clones only, minus some. V, J and clone size were drawn from that table, and D and trimming were deduced from the DNA. This sample has some 320,000 clones, with around 90% found just once. The germline V and J ends were trimmed by 0 bases and 8 bases, with 11 bases remaining between them. The germline CDR1 and CDR2 sequences are SGDLS and YYNGEE. The CDR3 contains 14 residues. Participants' reported clinical history set cohort assignment. Each recovered donor of Cohort 3 presented with two negative PCRs, clearance, or symptom resolution.

The sequenced sample was PBMCs or T cells enriched from blood (not recorded which). The chain joins TRBV9 to TRBJ1-4; D ambiguous. The TCR sequence derives from a man aged 55-75 years who had recovered from COVID-19. The CDR3 DNA reads TGTGCCAGCAGCGTAGCGGAGGGCGACGAAAAACTGTTTTTT. Its translation is CASSVAEGDEKLFF.